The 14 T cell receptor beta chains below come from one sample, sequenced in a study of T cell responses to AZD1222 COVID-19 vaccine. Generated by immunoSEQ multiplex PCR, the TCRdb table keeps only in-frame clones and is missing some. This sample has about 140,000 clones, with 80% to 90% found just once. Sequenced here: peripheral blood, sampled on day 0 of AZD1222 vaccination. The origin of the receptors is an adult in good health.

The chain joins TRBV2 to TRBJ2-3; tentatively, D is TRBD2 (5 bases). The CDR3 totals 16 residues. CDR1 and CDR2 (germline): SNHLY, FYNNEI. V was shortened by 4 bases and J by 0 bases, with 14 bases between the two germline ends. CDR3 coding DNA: TGTGCCAGCAGTGCCTCATTCGGGAAGAGCACAGATACGCAGTATTTT. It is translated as CASSASFGKSTDTQYF.

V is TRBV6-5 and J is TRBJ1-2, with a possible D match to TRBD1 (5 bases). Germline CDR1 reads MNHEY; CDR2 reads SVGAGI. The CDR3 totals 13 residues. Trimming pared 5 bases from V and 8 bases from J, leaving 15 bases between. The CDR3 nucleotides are TGTGCCAGCAGTCAATGGGGAGGGACGGGCTACACCTTC. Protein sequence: CASSQWGGTGYTF.

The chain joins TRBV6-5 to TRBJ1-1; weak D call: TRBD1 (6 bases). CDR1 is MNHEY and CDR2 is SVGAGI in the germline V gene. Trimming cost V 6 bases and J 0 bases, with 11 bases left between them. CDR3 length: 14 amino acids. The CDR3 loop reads CASRTDSMNTEAFF. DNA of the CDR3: TGTGCCAGCAGGACGGACAGCATGAACACTGAAGCTTTCTTT.

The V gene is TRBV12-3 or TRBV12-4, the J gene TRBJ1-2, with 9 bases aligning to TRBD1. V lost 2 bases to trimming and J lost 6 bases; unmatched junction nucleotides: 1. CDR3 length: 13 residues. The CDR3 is CASSLNRGHGYTF. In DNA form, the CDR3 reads TGTGCCAGCAGTTTAAACAGGGGGCATGGCTACACCTTC.

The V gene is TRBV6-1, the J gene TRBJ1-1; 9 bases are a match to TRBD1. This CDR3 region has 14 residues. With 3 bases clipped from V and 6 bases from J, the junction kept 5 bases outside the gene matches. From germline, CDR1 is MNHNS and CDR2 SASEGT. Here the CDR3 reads CASSDPGTGSEAFF. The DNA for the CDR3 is TGTGCCAGCAGTGACCCCGGGACAGGGTCTGAAGCTTTCTTT.

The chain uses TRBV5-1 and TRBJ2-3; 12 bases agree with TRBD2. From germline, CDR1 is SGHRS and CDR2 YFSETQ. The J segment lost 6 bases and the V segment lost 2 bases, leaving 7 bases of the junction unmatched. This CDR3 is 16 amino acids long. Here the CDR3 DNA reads TGCGCCAGCAGCTTCCCTAGCGGGAGGGCCCCGGATACGCAGTATTTT. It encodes CASSFPSGRAPDTQYF.

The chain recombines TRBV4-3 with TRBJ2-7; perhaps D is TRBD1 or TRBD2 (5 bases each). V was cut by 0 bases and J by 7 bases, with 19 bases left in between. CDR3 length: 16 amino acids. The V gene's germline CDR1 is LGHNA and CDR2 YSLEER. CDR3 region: CASSQDRTAGWGEQYF. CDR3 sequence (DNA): TGCGCCAGCAGCCAAGATAGGACGGCTGGCTGGGGGGAGCAGTACTTC.

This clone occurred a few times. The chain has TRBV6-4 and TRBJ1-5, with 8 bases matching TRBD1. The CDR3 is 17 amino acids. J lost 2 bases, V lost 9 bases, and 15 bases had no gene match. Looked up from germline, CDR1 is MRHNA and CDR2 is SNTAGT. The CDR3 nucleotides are TGTGCCAGTGGTGGAGGACAGGGAGGTATACGCAATCAGCCCCAGCATTTT. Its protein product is CASGGGQGGIRNQPQHF.

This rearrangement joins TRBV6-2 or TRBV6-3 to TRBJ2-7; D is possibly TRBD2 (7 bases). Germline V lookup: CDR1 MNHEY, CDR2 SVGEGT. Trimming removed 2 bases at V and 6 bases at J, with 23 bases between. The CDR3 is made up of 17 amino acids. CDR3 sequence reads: CASSYPPRGGRLGEQYF. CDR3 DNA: TGTGCCAGCAGTTACCCCCCTAGGGGGGGGCGGTTGGGCGAGCAGTACTTC.

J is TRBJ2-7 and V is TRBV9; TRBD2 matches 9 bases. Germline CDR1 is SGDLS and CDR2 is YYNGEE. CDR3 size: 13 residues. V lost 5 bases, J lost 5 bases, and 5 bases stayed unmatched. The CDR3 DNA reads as TGTGCCAGCAGTAGTAGCGGGAGCGACGAGCAGTACTTC. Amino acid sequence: CASSSSGSDEQYF.

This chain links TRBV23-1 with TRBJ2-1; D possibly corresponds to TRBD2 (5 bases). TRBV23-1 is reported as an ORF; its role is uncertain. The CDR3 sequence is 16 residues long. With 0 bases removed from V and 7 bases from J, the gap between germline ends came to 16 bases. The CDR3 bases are TGCGCCAGCAGTCAATCACGGAGGCTTGAGGTTAATGAGCAGTTCTTC. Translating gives CASSQSRRLEVNEQFF.

CDR3 loop: CASSGDRPSYYEQYF. The CDR3 coding sequence is TGTGCCAGCAGTGGGGACAGACCTAGTTATTACGAGCAGTACTTC. J is TRBJ2-7 and V is TRBV28; 7 positions agree with TRBD1. Per the germline V gene, CDR1 is MDHEN and CDR2 is SYDVKM. V lost 5 bases to trimming and J lost 4 bases; unmatched junction nucleotides: 11. This CDR3 region has 15 residues.

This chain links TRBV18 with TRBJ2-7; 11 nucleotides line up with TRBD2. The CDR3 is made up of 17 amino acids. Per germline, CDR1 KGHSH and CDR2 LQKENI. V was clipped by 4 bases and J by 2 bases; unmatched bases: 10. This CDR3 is CASSLASLAGGPYEQYF. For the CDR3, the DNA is TGTGCCAGCTCACTGGCTTCCCTAGCGGGAGGCCCCTACGAGCAGTACTTC.

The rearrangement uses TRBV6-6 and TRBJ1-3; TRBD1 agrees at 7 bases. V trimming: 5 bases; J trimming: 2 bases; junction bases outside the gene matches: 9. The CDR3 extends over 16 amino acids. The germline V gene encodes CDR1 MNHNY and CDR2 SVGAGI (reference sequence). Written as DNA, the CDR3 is TGTGCCAGCAGTCACACACAGGGGCGTCCTGGAAACACCATATATTTT. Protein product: CASSHTQGRPGNTIYF.